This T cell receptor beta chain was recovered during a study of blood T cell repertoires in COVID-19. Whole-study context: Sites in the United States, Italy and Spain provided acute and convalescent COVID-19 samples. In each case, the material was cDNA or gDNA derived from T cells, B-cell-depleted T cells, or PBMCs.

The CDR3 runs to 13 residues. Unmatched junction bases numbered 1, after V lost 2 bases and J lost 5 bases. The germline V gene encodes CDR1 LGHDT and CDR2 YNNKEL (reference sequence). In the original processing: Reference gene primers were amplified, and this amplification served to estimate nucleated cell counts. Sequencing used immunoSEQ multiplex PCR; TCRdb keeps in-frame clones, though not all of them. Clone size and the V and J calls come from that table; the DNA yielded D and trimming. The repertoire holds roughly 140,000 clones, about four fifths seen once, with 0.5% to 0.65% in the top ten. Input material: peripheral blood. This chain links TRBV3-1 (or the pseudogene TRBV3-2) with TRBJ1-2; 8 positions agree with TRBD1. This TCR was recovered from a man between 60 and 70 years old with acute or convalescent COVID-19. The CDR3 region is CASSQQGAYGYTF. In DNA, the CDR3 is TGTGCCAGCAGCCAACAGGGGGCGTATGGCTACACCTTC.